Below, 22 T cell receptor beta chains from the same sample are listed, as sequenced in a study of T-cell reconstitution after alpha-beta-depleted transplantation in children (dated by TCRdb to 2016 to 2017). The library relied on PCR. The run used an Illumina HiSeq 2500. TCR library preparation used molecular barcoding, with unique molecular identifiers applied to normalize quantification of the TCRbeta repertoire. Through fastp at Q25 and MiXCR, TCRdb rebuilt clones from the public reads, retaining in-frame beta chains. Records with the same CDR3 protein are collapsed into one entry carrying the most frequent genes and DNA. The sample table holds a few hundred thousand distinct CDR3 sequences, of which roughly 23% were seen once. The ten largest clonotypes hold about 2.6% of the sample. The meaning of the sample's treatment or condition label: allogeneic hematopoietic cell transplantation with graft depleted of TCRalphabeta T cells and CD19 B cells.

Specimen: PBMCs, collected before TCRalphabeta/CD19-depleted stem cell transplant. Receptor source: a girl aged 2 to 9 with Fanconi anemia, due to receive a stem cell transplant.

The V and J genes are TRBV29-1 and TRBJ2-1; no reliable D call. The germline gives CDR1 SQVTM, CDR2 ANQGSEA. The V end lost 7 bases, the J end lost 3 bases, and 19 bases lay between the germline ends. The CDR3 extends over 15 amino acids. DNA for the CDR3: TGCAGCGCCTCTGGCTACCCGCCAAACTACAATGAGCAGTTCTTC. Protein product: CSASGYPPNYNEQFF.

J is TRBJ2-1 and V is TRBV20-1, with D unresolved. Germline CDR1 reads DFQATT; CDR2 reads SNEGSKA (reference sequence). V was shortened by 0 bases and J by 0 bases, with 9 bases between the two germline ends. This CDR3 region has 15 residues. The CDR3 DNA sequence: TGCAGTGCTAGAGATGTGGCGAGCTCCTACAATGAGCAGTTCTTC. It codes for CSARDVASSYNEQFF.

This clonotype was seen at least ten times. The chain employs TRBV7-2 and TRBJ2-1, with a tentative D call TRBD2 (8 bases). The germline CDR1 and CDR2 sequences are SGHTA and FQGNSA. There are 22 residues in the CDR3. Trimming left V 0 bases short and J 0 bases short, with 27 bases between. CDR3 coding DNA: TGTGCCAGCAGCTTAGCTCCAAGGGACAGCTTGACTAGCGTGAACTCCTACAATGAGCAGTTCTTC. It yields the protein CASSLAPRDSLTSVNSYNEQFF.

The V gene is TRBV25-1, the J gene TRBJ1-2; tentatively, D is TRBD1 (5 bases). Trimming cost V 0 bases and J 6 bases, with 17 bases left between them. Per the germline V gene, CDR1 is MGHDK and CDR2 is SYGVNS. This CDR3 is 16 amino acids long. CDR3 in DNA: TGTGCCAGCAGTGAATATTTTCCCAGGGACGGTGATGGCTACACCTTC. The encoded protein is CASSEYFPRDGDGYTF.

There are many counts of this clonotype. The chain recombines TRBV12-3 or TRBV12-4 with TRBJ2-1; TRBD2 matches at 8 bases. The CDR3 contains 13 residues. J gave up 4 bases and V 7 bases, and 3 bases lay outside the gene matches. CDR3: CASMTSAYNEQFF. DNA of the CDR3: TGTGCCAGCATGACTAGCGCTTACAATGAGCAGTTCTTC.

Many counts were recorded for this clonotype. The chain recombines TRBV12-3 or TRBV12-4 with TRBJ1-5; D not resolved. V lost 4 bases and J lost 6, with 7 bases in between. The CDR3 length is 12 residues. CDR3 region: CASSSWGQPQHF. The CDR3 coding sequence is TGTGCCAGCAGTTCCTGGGGTCAGCCCCAGCATTTT.

The V call is TRBV10-3, the J call TRBJ2-3; 7 positions match TRBD1. Germline V gene sequence: CDR1 ENHRY, CDR2 SYGVKD. This CDR3 spans 16 amino acids. V shed 6 bases and J 3 bases; nucleotides not matched to a gene: 12. CDR3 in amino acids: CAISPSRGRGTDTQYF. CDR3 in DNA: TGTGCCATCAGCCCGAGTAGGGGGCGCGGGACAGATACGCAGTATTTT.

This clonotype was seen many times. The V and J genes are TRBV29-1 and TRBJ2-2; D possibly corresponds to TRBD2 (5 bases). Germline CDR1 reads SQVTM; CDR2 reads ANQGSEA. Trimming removed 6 bases from V and 0 bases from J, with 11 bases in between. This CDR3 region has 14 residues. The CDR3 spells CSVRTFTNTGELFF. DNA of the CDR3: TGCAGCGTAAGGACTTTTACGAACACCGGGGAGCTGTTTTTT.

As regards this clonotype: Mismatch with germline at one junction end may stem from a read error. DNA of the CDR3: TGTACCAGCAGTGAAATCGCACATTTTACATACAATGAGCAGTTCTTC. Translating gives CTSSEIAHFTYNEQFF. The V call is TRBV6-1, the J call TRBJ2-1; no clear D gene. The germline V gene encodes CDR1 MNHNS and CDR2 SASEGT. CDR3 length: 16 amino acids.

This clonotype was seen ten or more times. The chain couples TRBV12-3 or TRBV12-4 to TRBJ2-7; a weak D match, TRBD2 (6 bases). CDR3 length: 13 residues. V was pared by 6 bases and J by 2 bases, with 11 bases between. CDR3 amino acids: CASRPDYPYEQYF. The CDR3 nucleotides are TGTGCCAGCAGGCCGGACTACCCCTACGAGCAGTACTTC.

J is TRBJ1-1 and V is TRBV25-1; no clear D. Germline loops: CDR1 MGHDK, CDR2 SYGVNS. Trimming took 2 bases from V and 0 from J, leaving 10 bases between them. This CDR3 region has 15 residues. The CDR3 nucleotides are TGTGCCAGCAGTGAAGGACCGGCTATGAACACTGAAGCTTTCTTT. Protein sequence: CASSEGPAMNTEAFF.

The chain couples TRBV2 to TRBJ2-1; D ambiguous. With 5 bases removed from V and 6 bases from J, the gap between germline ends came to 8 bases. The V gene's germline CDR1 is SNHLY and CDR2 FYNNEI. The CDR3 length is 12 residues. The CDR3 DNA sequence: TGTGCCAGCAGTCCCCCAGTCAATGAGCAGTTCTTC. It is translated as CASSPPVNEQFF.

Ten or more counts support this clonotype. The chain couples TRBV9 to TRBJ2-7; D might be TRBD1 (6 bases). This CDR3 has 14 amino acids. V lost 4 bases to trimming and J lost 3 bases, with 14 bases between them. Germline-derived CDR1 and CDR2 are SGDLS and YYNGEE. The CDR3 sequence: CASSPDGQYYEQYF. CDR3 nucleotides: TGTGCCAGCAGCCCAGACGGACAGTACTACGAGCAGTACTTC.

The chain employs TRBV29-1 and TRBJ2-1; maybe TRBD2 (6 bases). Deletions cut 4 bases from V and 0 bases from J, with 19 bases between. The germline V gene has CDR1 SQVTM and CDR2 ANQGSEA. The CDR3 loop spans 17 amino acids. For the CDR3, the DNA is TGCAGCGTTGGGGGCGGGAAGGTTTCCCCCTCCTACAATGAGCAGTTCTTC. Amino acids: CSVGGGKVSPSYNEQFF.

At least ten counts were recorded for this clonotype. The chain uses TRBV12-3 or TRBV12-4 and TRBJ2-7; D not certain. V shed 6 bases and J shed 2 bases, with 11 bases lying between them. The CDR3 totals 13 residues. The CDR3 spells CASSLSHAYEQYF. The CDR3, as DNA: TGTGCCAGCAGCCTCAGCCATGCCTACGAGCAGTACTTC.

For the CDR3, the DNA is TGCAGTGCTAGATCTCGACTAGACTACGAGCAGTACTTC. Amino acids: CSARSRLDYEQYF. The J gene is TRBJ2-7, the V gene TRBV20-1; D possibly corresponds to TRBD2 (6 bases). V lost 2 bases, J lost 3 bases, and 11 bases lay in between. CDR3 length: 13 residues. Germline-derived CDR1 and CDR2 are DFQATT and SNEGSKA (reference sequence).

This clonotype turned up a few times. The rearrangement joins TRBV9 to TRBJ2-5, with D perhaps TRBD2 (5 bases). Germline CDR1 and CDR2: SGDLS and YYNGEE. V was cut by 0 bases and J by 4 bases, with 16 bases left in between. The CDR3 extends over 16 amino acids. In DNA, the CDR3 is TGTGCCAGCAGCGTAGGGGCTAGTCCCAGCGGAGAGACCCAGTACTTC. Its translation is CASSVGASPSGETQYF. Full variable domain (rest looked up from reference TRBV9 and TRBJ2-5): DSGVTQTPKHLITATGQRVTLRCSPRSGDLSVYWYQQSLDQGLQFLIQYYNGEERAKGNILERFSAQQFPDLHSELNLSSLELGDSALYFCASSVGASPSGETQYFGPGTRLLVL.

This clonotype occurred many times. This chain joins TRBV6-5 and TRBJ1-1; D might be TRBD1 (5 bases). This CDR3 contains 15 residues. Germline CDR1 reads MNHEY; CDR2 reads SVGAGI. V was cut by 0 bases and J by 6 bases, with 14 bases left in between. Here the CDR3 reads CASSYSGEGRAEAFF. The CDR3 DNA is TGTGCCAGCAGTTACTCGGGGGAAGGGAGGGCTGAAGCTTTCTTT.

This chain joins TRBV20-1 and TRBJ2-1; maybe TRBD2 (5 bases). The germline V gene encodes CDR1 DFQATT and CDR2 SNEGSKA (reference sequence). The CDR3 totals 15 residues. With 1 base removed from V and 1 base from J, the gap between germline ends came to 11 bases. The CDR3 bases are TGCAGTGCTAGAGTCACTGGACTTTCCTACAATGAGCAGTTCTTC. This codes for CSARVTGLSYNEQFF.

This clonotype was seen repeatedly, ten times or more. This rearrangement joins TRBV19 to TRBJ2-1, with 10 bases matching TRBD2. The CDR3 contains 15 residues. Trimming at V came to 2 bases and at J to 2 bases, leaving 0 bases not matched to a gene. The germline gives CDR1 LNHDA, CDR2 SQIVND (reference sequence). In nucleotides, the CDR3 is TGTGCCAGTAGTATAACTAGCGGGACCTACAATGAGCAGTTCTTC. This sequence encodes CASSITSGTYNEQFF.

In its sample, this clonotype was seen many times. V usage is TRBV20-1 and J usage is TRBJ1-1; possibly TRBD1 for D (5 bases). The CDR3 has 15 amino acids. Germline-derived CDR1 and CDR2 are DFQATT and SNEGSKA (reference sequence). The V and J ends lost 3 bases and 1 base respectively, with 15 bases between them. CDR3 sequence (DNA): TGCAGTGCTAGCCGTACCGTAAGGGGGAACACTGAAGCTTTCTTT. Amino acid sequence: CSASRTVRGNTEAFF.

There are many counts of this clonotype. V usage is TRBV7-3 and J usage is TRBJ2-7; D perhaps matches TRBD1 (7 bases). The CDR3 sequence is 15 residues long. Germline V gene sequence: CDR1 SGHTA, CDR2 FQGTGA. Trimming removed 1 base at V and 3 bases at J, with 13 bases between. This CDR3 is CASSLNSQGGYEQYF. CDR3 in DNA: TGTGCCAGCAGCTTAAATTCCCAGGGGGGCTACGAGCAGTACTTC.